The 27 T cell receptor beta chains reported below all come from one sample, sequenced in a study of blood T cell repertoires in COVID-19 (dated by TCRdb to 2018 to 2021). Preparation of the library involved the immunoSEQ multiplex PCR assay. The immuneACCESS repertoire file appears here via TCRdb, limited to in-frame rearrangements. These files lack a portion of the clones; in checked studies, under half of the deficit traces to unresolved V genes, and the cause of the others is not known. A total of 120,000 or so clones appear in this sample, roughly four fifths of them only once. About 18% of the sample rests with the top ten. The sequenced sample was peripheral blood. Every receptor here comes from a man aged 30 to 45 with COVID-19, enrolled during active disease.

V and J are TRBV27 and TRBJ2-3, with 12 positions matching TRBD2. The germline V gene encodes CDR1 MNHEY and CDR2 SMNVEV (reference sequence). Unmatched junction bases numbered 2, after V lost 3 bases and J lost 1 base. The CDR3 spans 16 residues. In DNA, the CDR3 is TGTGCCAGCAGTTTCCGACTAGCGGGGGGCACAGATACGCAGTATTTT. Its translation is CASSFRLAGGTDTQYF.

The chain has TRBV27 and TRBJ2-1; TRBD2 agrees at 8 bases. V trimming: 3 bases; J trimming: 6 bases; junction bases outside the gene matches: 7. In germline, CDR1 is MNHEY, CDR2 SMNVEV (reference sequence). The CDR3 runs to 15 residues. The CDR3 DNA reads TGTGCCAGCAGTTTCAGGAGCGGGAGTACCAATGAGCAGTTCTTC. This codes for CASSFRSGSTNEQFF.

J is TRBJ1-5 and V is TRBV9; D is perhaps TRBD1 (5 bases). The CDR3 covers 14 residues. Trimming left V 3 bases short and J 7 bases short, with 14 bases between. Germline-derived CDR1 and CDR2 are SGDLS and YYNGEE. This chain's CDR3 is CASSGDSGPQPQHF. CDR3 bases: TGTGCCAGCAGCGGCGACAGTGGGCCCCAGCCCCAGCATTTT.

This clone came up a few times. V usage is TRBV7-4 and J usage is TRBJ1-1; a possible D gene is TRBD1 (5 bases). Germline V gene lookup returns CDR1 SGHVT and CDR2 SQSDAQ. Trimming removed 1 base from V and 6 bases from J, with 30 bases in between. The CDR3 covers 20 residues. For the CDR3, the DNA is TGTGCCAGCAGCTTAGGGAACACCGGGACCCATGGGGGGAGAATGCCTGAAGCTTTCTTT. Its translation: CASSLGNTGTHGGRMPEAFF.

This rearrangement joins TRBV2 to TRBJ2-5, with a weak D call TRBD2 (5 bases). CDR1 and CDR2 from the germline V gene are SNHLY and FYNNEI. This CDR3 comprises 14 residues. V was pared by 0 bases and J by 5 bases, with 10 bases between. Written as DNA, the CDR3 is TGTGCCAGCAGTGAAGCGTTTAGCGTGGAGACCCAGTACTTC. Protein: CASSEAFSVETQYF.

V usage is TRBV5-3 and J usage is TRBJ2-7, with 9 bases aligning to TRBD1. Being an ORF, TRBV5-3 has a function that is uncertain. The CDR3 contains 14 residues. V dropped 4 bases and J dropped 4; count of bases not matched to a gene: 6. CDR3 residues: CARSDGDREYEQYF. The CDR3 nucleotides read TGTGCCAGAAGCGACGGGGACAGGGAATACGAGCAGTACTTC.

The gene calls are TRBV19 and TRBJ2-2; 8 bases match TRBD1. Germline V gene sequence: CDR1 LNHDA, CDR2 SQIVND (reference sequence). V lost 4 bases and J lost 6; bases outside the gene matches: 4. The CDR3 is 14 amino acids. The CDR3 sequence is CASSTPDRAGELFF. The CDR3 DNA reads as TGTGCCAGTAGTACACCGGACAGGGCCGGGGAGCTGTTTTTT.

V gene TRBV28 combines with J gene TRBJ1-2; D is unresolved. From germline, CDR1 is MDHEN and CDR2 SYDVKM. This CDR3 has 15 residues. V was trimmed by 5 bases and J by 4 bases, leaving 17 bases between them. The chain's CDR3 is CASSRRLRERYGYTF. CDR3 sequence (DNA): TGTGCCAGCAGTCGAAGGTTGAGGGAGCGCTATGGCTACACCTTC.

This clone was counted a single time. The V call is TRBV2, the J call TRBJ2-1; TRBD1 might be the D (5 bases). V was shortened by 7 bases and J by 2 bases, with 12 bases between the two germline ends. Germline-derived CDR1 and CDR2 are SNHLY and FYNNEI. There are 14 residues in the CDR3. The CDR3 sequence is CASMGQGPYNEQFF. Written as DNA, the CDR3 is TGTGCCAGCATGGGGCAGGGCCCCTACAATGAGCAGTTCTTC.

V usage is TRBV30 and J usage is TRBJ1-2; TRBD1 is a possible D gene (5 bases). This CDR3 has 16 residues. Germline values: CDR1 GTSNPN, CDR2 SVGIG (reference sequence). Trimming left V 1 base short and J 5 bases short, with 20 bases between. For the CDR3, the DNA is TGTGCCTGGAGTGAAGATCCTTTTGGGGGAGGGTATGGCTACACCTTC. Protein: CAWSEDPFGGGYGYTF.

The gene calls are TRBV6-6 and TRBJ2-2, with D maybe TRBD1 (7 bases). The germline CDR1 and CDR2 sequences are MNHNY and SVGAGI (reference sequence). Deletions cut 7 bases from V and 3 bases from J, with 9 bases between. CDR3 length: 13 amino acids. CDR3 sequence: CASTRGDTGELFF. In DNA form, the CDR3 reads TGTGCCAGCACCAGGGGGGACACCGGGGAGCTGTTTTTT.

This chain connects TRBV21-1 to TRBJ2-4; TRBD2, the table's D call, lacks a check against the DNA. TRBV21-1 is tagged as a pseudogene. This CDR3 spans 15 amino acids. The CDR3 reads CASSQSGRSGDIQYF. CDR3 DNA sequence: TGTGCCAGCAGCCAATCGGGCAGGTCCGGGGACATTCAGTACTTC.

The chain couples TRBV5-6 to TRBJ2-7; D remains ambiguous. The CDR3 totals 12 residues. Germline CDR1 SGHDT, CDR2 YYEEEE. The V and J ends lost 3 bases and 2 bases respectively, with 6 bases between them. DNA for the CDR3: TGTGCCAGCAGCTCCTATGCCTACGAGCAGTACTTC. Translated, it gives CASSSYAYEQYF.

V and J are TRBV28 and TRBJ1-2; TRBD1 matches 9 bases. Germline values: CDR1 MDHEN, CDR2 SYDVKM. V was clipped by 5 bases and J by 8 bases; unmatched bases: 12. This CDR3 has 15 amino acids. The CDR3 nucleotides are TGTGCCAGCAGTCCGCCGGGACAGGGCCCTTCCGGCTACACCTTC. Residues: CASSPPGQGPSGYTF.

A single count supports this clone. The chain joins TRBV5-1 to TRBJ1-1, with D hard to call. The V and J ends lost 2 bases and 5 bases respectively, with 10 bases between them. Germline V gives CDR1 SGHRS, CDR2 YFSETQ. The CDR3 is 13 residues long. Written as DNA, the CDR3 is TGCGCCAGCAGCTTTGGGCGAGAGACTGAAGCTTTCTTT. Its protein is CASSFGRETEAFF.

The rearrangement links TRBV20-1 to TRBJ2-3; D is possibly TRBD2 (5 bases). Germline loops: CDR1 DFQATT, CDR2 SNEGSKA (reference sequence). CDR3 length: 14 residues. Deletions cut 4 bases from V and 2 bases from J, with 13 bases between. The CDR3 region has the DNA TGCAGTGCTATTGAAGGAGGAGTCACAGATACGCAGTATTTT. Encoded protein: CSAIEGGVTDTQYF.

The rearrangement links TRBV7-9 to TRBJ2-5; 7 bases are shared with TRBD1. The ends lost 4 bases at V and 3 bases at J; junction bases unmatched: 5. Per the germline V gene, CDR1 is SEHNR and CDR2 is FQNEAQ (reference sequence). CDR3 length: 14 residues. This CDR3 reads CASSSRTGKETQYF. The CDR3 DNA reads as TGTGCCAGCAGCTCCCGGACAGGAAAAGAGACCCAGTACTTC.

This sequence joins TRBV5-1 and TRBJ2-5, with 9 bases matching TRBD1. V dropped 4 bases and J dropped 4; count of bases not matched to a gene: 8. Germline V gene lookup returns CDR1 SGHRS and CDR2 YFSETQ. The CDR3 is 15 amino acids. CDR3 nucleotide sequence: TGCGCCAGCAGCCCCGGGGGGACAGGGTTAGAGACCCAGTACTTC. It specifies CASSPGGTGLETQYF.

This clone was seen a single time. The chain recombines TRBV14 with TRBJ1-2, with 8 bases lining up with TRBD1. From germline, CDR1 is SGHDN and CDR2 FVKESK. J lost 6 bases, V lost 1 base, and 1 base had no gene match. The CDR3 contains 13 residues. The CDR3 spells CASSQGRGHGYTF. CDR3 sequence (DNA): TGTGCCAGCAGCCAAGGCAGGGGGCATGGCTACACCTTC.

The gene calls are TRBV6-5 and TRBJ1-1, with D hard to call. The CDR3 sequence is 16 residues long. The germline V and J ends were trimmed by 0 bases and 4 bases, with 15 bases remaining between them. The germline V gene encodes CDR1 MNHEY and CDR2 SVGAGI. CDR3 sequence: CASSYSPKTLATEAFF. Written as DNA, the CDR3 is TGTGCCAGCAGTTACTCGCCCAAAACCTTGGCCACTGAAGCTTTCTTT.

The V and J genes are TRBV12-3 or TRBV12-4 and TRBJ1-4, with 7 bases aligning to TRBD1. The CDR3 has 13 residues. V was clipped by 5 bases and J by 12 bases; unmatched bases: 9. The CDR3 DNA is TGTGCCAGCAGTGGGGACAGCGGAAGGGAACTGTTTTTT. It specifies CASSGDSGRELFF.

The V call is TRBV19, the J call TRBJ2-1; 11 nucleotides align to TRBD2. This CDR3 is 16 amino acids long. From germline, CDR1 is LNHDA and CDR2 SQIVND (reference sequence). Unmatched junction bases numbered 9, after V lost 3 bases and J lost 8 bases. The CDR3 loop is CASSITASGGMDEQFF. CDR3 nucleotides: TGTGCCAGTAGTATTACGGCTAGCGGGGGGATGGATGAGCAGTTCTTC.

This clone has just one count. This CDR3 reads CASNPQGRSTYEQYF. The DNA of the CDR3 is TGTGCCAGCAACCCTCAAGGGAGGTCCACCTACGAGCAGTACTTC. The genes are TRBV2 and TRBJ2-7, with D possibly matching TRBD2 (6 bases). Per germline, CDR1 SNHLY and CDR2 FYNNEI. The germline V and J ends were trimmed by 7 bases and 2 bases, with 18 bases remaining between them. This CDR3 spans 15 amino acids. Filled out from reference TRBV2 and TRBJ2-7, the complete variable domain reads EPEVTQTPSHQVTQMGQEVILRCVPISNHLYFYWYRQILGQKVEFLVSFYNNEISEKSEIFDDQFSVERPDGSNFTLKIRSTKLEDSAMYFCASNPQGRSTYEQYFGPGTRLTVT.

This clone was seen repeatedly, ten times or more. V usage is TRBV5-1 and J usage is TRBJ2-1, with 7 bases identical to TRBD2. Germline loops: CDR1 SGHRS, CDR2 YFSETQ. CDR3 length: 15 residues. V was clipped by 1 base and J by 5 bases; unmatched bases: 6. In nucleotides, the CDR3 is TGCGCCAGCAGCTTGATAACTAGCGAGAACAATGAGCAGTTCTTC. Translation: CASSLITSENNEQFF.

The rearrangement uses TRBV18 and TRBJ2-2; TRBD2 matches at 7 bases. Germline CDR1 reads KGHSH; CDR2 reads LQKENI. This CDR3 region has 16 residues. V shed 3 bases, J shed 4 bases, and the junction held 8 bases outside the gene matches. The CDR3 nucleotides read TGTGCCAGCTCACCTTTCGCGGGGGAAAGCACCGGGGAGCTGTTTTTT. As protein: CASSPFAGESTGELFF.

The chain recombines TRBV5-6 with TRBJ2-3, with 11 bases fitting TRBD2. The junction had 9 bases not matched to a gene; V was cut back by 6 bases and J by 3 bases. CDR1 is SGHDT, CDR2 YYEEEE, per germline. The CDR3 totals 16 residues. CDR3 protein: CASNLGTSGKTDTQYF. The CDR3 region has the DNA TGTGCCAGCAACCTGGGGACTAGCGGAAAGACAGATACGCAGTATTTT.

The chain combines TRBV4-3 with TRBJ2-7; a weak D match, TRBD1 (5 bases). This CDR3 has 18 amino acids. V dropped 0 bases and J dropped 2 bases, with 20 bases sitting between them. The V gene's germline CDR1 is LGHNA and CDR2 YSLEER. The CDR3 nucleotides are TGCGCCAGCAGCCAAGATGCCCCTAGGTTAGGGGCCACCTACGAGCAGTACTTC. Translation: CASSQDAPRLGATYEQYF.